These 17 T cell receptor beta chains came from one sample sequenced in a study of blood T cell repertoires in COVID-19. Generated by immunoSEQ multiplex PCR, the TCRdb table keeps only in-frame clones and is missing some. Of roughly 110,000 clones in the sample, around 84% were seen once. The sample taken for sequencing was peripheral blood. All receptors come from a human donor in a cohort sampled during active COVID-19.

This clone was observed a handful of times. The V gene is TRBV2, the J gene TRBJ1-3; D is undetermined. The CDR3 loop spans 12 amino acids. Germline V lookup: CDR1 SNHLY, CDR2 FYNNEI. Trimming shortened V by 10 bases and J by 4 bases, and 11 bases separated the two germline ends. This CDR3 reads CAKRSSGNTIYF. The CDR3 DNA follows: TGTGCCAAGCGAAGTTCCGGAAACACCATATATTTT.

The sample holds a few counts of this clone. The chain carries TRBV6-2 or TRBV6-3 and TRBJ1-1, with D possibly matching TRBD1 (5 bases). The CDR3 runs 13 residues. CDR1 is MNHEY, CDR2 SVGEGT, per germline. The ends were cut back, 3 bases at V and 3 bases at J, with 8 bases in the middle. The CDR3 protein is CASSYTGDTEAFF. The CDR3 coding sequence is TGTGCCAGCAGTTATACGGGGGACACTGAAGCTTTCTTT.

The chain recombines TRBV5-1 with TRBJ2-7; D possibly corresponds to TRBD1 (6 bases). The V and J ends lost 2 bases and 2 bases respectively, with 11 bases between them. The CDR3 has 14 residues. CDR1 is SGHRS, CDR2 YFSETQ, per germline. The CDR3 protein is CASSFTTGPYEQYF. The DNA for the CDR3 is TGCGCCAGCAGCTTTACGACAGGTCCCTACGAGCAGTACTTC. Variable domain in full (rest from reference TRBV5-1 and TRBJ2-7): KAGVTQTPRYLIKTRGQQVTLSCSPISGHRSVSWYQQTPGQGLQFLFEYFSETQRNKGNFPGRFSGRQFSNSRSEMNVSTLELGDSALYLCASSFTTGPYEQYFGPGTRLTVT.

The chain recombines TRBV6-2 or TRBV6-3 with TRBJ2-1, with TRBD2 matching 16 bases. CDR1 MNHEY and CDR2 SVGEGT come from the germline V gene. The CDR3 totals 19 residues. After removal of 2 bases from V and 4 bases from J, the junction contained 8 bases not matched to a gene. CDR3 DNA: TGTGCCAGCAGTTACGCGGGACTAGCGGGGGGGACGACGTACAATGAGCAGTTCTTC. This sequence encodes CASSYAGLAGGTTYNEQFF.

V gene TRBV6-4 combines with J gene TRBJ2-1, with D possibly TRBD1 on 5 matching bases. Trimming left V 6 bases short and J 4 bases short, with 16 bases between. The CDR3 length is 15 residues. The germline gives CDR1 MRHNA, CDR2 SNTAGT. The CDR3 region has the DNA TGTGCCAGCAGAGCCCTAGGGGCCCCTTACAATGAGCAGTTCTTC. This sequence encodes CASRALGAPYNEQFF.

The CDR3 loop is CASSATRNTEAFF. CDR3 sequence (DNA): TGTGCCAGCAGCGCTACTAGAAACACTGAAGCTTTCTTT. The V and J genes are TRBV6-4 and TRBJ1-1; D remains ambiguous. CDR3 length: 13 amino acids. Looked up from germline, CDR1 is MRHNA and CDR2 is SNTAGT. V was pared by 6 bases and J by 2 bases, with 10 bases between.

The CDR3 DNA sequence: TGTGCCAGCAGCTGGCAGGGGGCGGGCTACGAGCAGTACTTC. As protein: CASSWQGAGYEQYF. The gene calls are TRBV5-8 and TRBJ2-7, with TRBD1 matching over 8 bases. This CDR3 spans 14 amino acids. The V gene end was trimmed by 3 bases and the J gene end by 3 bases; junction bases not matched to a gene: 5. Germline V gene sequence: CDR1 SGHTS, CDR2 YDEGEE.

This chain joins TRBV19 and TRBJ2-1; 9 bases match TRBD2. The CDR3 totals 14 residues. The germline gives CDR1 LNHDA, CDR2 SQIVND (reference sequence). V trimming: 4 bases; J trimming: 8 bases; junction bases outside the gene matches: 6. CDR3 sequence: CASSRRGGYHEQFF. The CDR3 DNA follows: TGTGCCAGTAGTAGGCGGGGGGGTTACCATGAGCAGTTCTTC.

The chain employs TRBV11-3 and TRBJ2-3, with D possibly matching TRBD2 (6 bases). The germline gives CDR1 SGHNT, CDR2 YENEEA. This CDR3 region has 14 residues. Trimming removed 3 bases from V and 2 bases from J, with 9 bases in between. This chain's CDR3 is CASSLGGSTDTQYF. For the CDR3, the DNA is TGTGCCAGCAGCTTGGGGGGTTCCACAGATACGCAGTATTTT.

This clone appeared once. The chain links TRBV19 to TRBJ2-4; D is unresolved. V was clipped by 7 bases and J by 9 bases, with 19 bases between them. Germline CDR1 is LNHDA and CDR2 is SQIVND (reference sequence). This CDR3 has 14 residues. In DNA, the CDR3 is TGTGCCAGTATAAGTGTCAACGCCCCTACCATTCAGTACTTC. Its protein product is CASISVNAPTIQYF.

In this sample, this clone turned up a few times. V usage is TRBV5-1 and J usage is TRBJ1-2; D is undetermined. Germline CDR1 is SGHRS and CDR2 is YFSETQ. This CDR3 has 13 amino acids. V was cut by 4 bases and J by 4 bases, with 11 bases left in between. The CDR3: CASSGTLSYGYTF. CDR3 in DNA: TGCGCCAGCAGCGGAACACTATCCTATGGCTACACCTTC.

V gene TRBV9 combines with J gene TRBJ2-1; D possibly corresponds to TRBD2 (5 bases). Germline CDR1 reads SGDLS; CDR2 reads YYNGEE. The V end was cut by 0 bases, the J end by 5 bases, with 15 bases between. The CDR3 runs to 16 residues. The CDR3 spells CASSVAGERRNNEQFF. CDR3 sequence (DNA): TGTGCCAGCAGCGTAGCTGGTGAGCGGCGGAACAATGAGCAGTTCTTC.

The V call is TRBV24-1, the J call TRBJ2-1, with 15 positions matching TRBD2. This CDR3 region has 18 residues. Trimming took 3 bases from V and 7 from J; bases not matched to a gene: 9. The germline V gene has CDR1 KGHDR and CDR2 SFDVKD. The CDR3 spells CATSDQHGTSGGKNEQFF. CDR3 sequence (DNA): TGTGCCACCAGTGATCAACACGGGACTAGCGGGGGGAAAAATGAGCAGTTCTTC.

The J gene is TRBJ1-1, the V gene TRBV7-2, with D hard to call. The V and J ends lost 1 base and 5 bases respectively, with 17 bases between them. The V gene's germline CDR1 is SGHTA and CDR2 FQGNSA. The CDR3 runs to 16 residues. The CDR3 sequence: CASSLVGAGGGTEAFF. CDR3 bases: TGTGCCAGCAGCTTAGTCGGCGCTGGAGGAGGGACTGAAGCTTTCTTT. Based on the CDR3 plus reference TRBV7-2 and TRBJ1-1, the full variable domain is GAGVSQSPSNKVTEKGKDVELRCDPISGHTALYWYRQSLGQGLEFLIYFQGNSAPDKSGLPSDRFSAERTGGSVSTLTIQRTQQEDSAVYLCASSLVGAGGGTEAFFGQGTRLTVV.

The rearrangement joins TRBV4-3 to TRBJ2-3; 7 positions agree with TRBD2. CDR1 LGHNA and CDR2 YSLEER come from the germline V gene. The CDR3 spans 16 residues. V gave up 2 bases and J gave up 3 bases; unmatched junction bases: 8. Here the CDR3 DNA reads TGCGCCAGCAGCCAAACTAGGGGAGGGGAGACAGATACGCAGTATTTT. It codes for CASSQTRGGETDTQYF.

V is TRBV19 and J is TRBJ2-1, with TRBD2 identical over 8 bases. The V segment lost 9 bases and the J segment 0 bases; nucleotides outside the gene matches: 10. Germline V gene sequence: CDR1 LNHDA, CDR2 SQIVND (reference sequence). The CDR3 extends over 16 amino acids. The CDR3 is CASHSGGLSSYNEQFF. In DNA form, the CDR3 reads TGTGCCAGCCACAGCGGGGGCCTGAGCTCCTACAATGAGCAGTTCTTC.

This rearrangement joins TRBV15 to TRBJ1-5, with D maybe TRBD1 (5 bases). Trimming removed 3 bases from V and 6 bases from J, with 18 bases in between. The CDR3 consists of 16 residues. CDR1 is LNHNV and CDR2 is YYDKDF in the germline V gene (reference sequence). The CDR3 loop reads CATSSSGSGLGQPQHF. In nucleotides, the CDR3 is TGTGCCACCAGCAGTAGTGGTTCAGGGTTGGGTCAGCCCCAGCATTTT.